The rows below give T cell receptor beta chains drawn from one sample of a study of OX40 agonist ivuxolimab in advanced cancers. The data were produced by immunoSEQ multiplex PCR, yet TCRdb's version contains in-frame clones alone and is incomplete. The sample shows roughly 60,000 clones, about 85% of them seen only once. Sequencing used CD4+ or CD8+ T cells sorted from blood, obtained in a trial of the OX40 agonist ivuxolimab. These receptors were collected from an adult with an advanced solid tumor such as melanoma, head and neck, liver or kidney cancer. Each CDR3 is given with its conserved first and last residue. D genes are given only for firm matches. A row's size may be missing; if present it is once, few, many or a size class.

J gene	clone size	D gene	V gene	CDR3 protein	CDR3 DNA
TRBJ1-2	-	TRBD1	TRBV30	CAWVRTGDNIYGYTF	TGTGCCTGGGTCAGGACAGGAGACAACATCTATGGCTACACCTTC
TRBJ1-6	-	-	TRBV20-1	CSASVDSPLHF	TGCAGTGCTAGTGTGGATTCACCCCTCCACTTT
TRBJ2-7	-	TRBD2	TRBV11-2	CASSSLAGGYYEQYF	TGTGCCAGCAGCTCACTAGCGGGAGGTTATTACGAGCAGTACTTC
TRBJ2-3	-	TRBD1	TRBV19	CASSISGGAFSRDTQYF	TGTGCCAGTAGTATATCAGGGGGCGCATTCTCTAGAGATACGCAGTATTTT
TRBJ1-1	-	-	TRBV27	CASSLNRVTEAFF	TGTGCCAGCAGTTTAAACAGAGTCACTGAAGCTTTCTTT
TRBJ1-2	-	-	TRBV7-9	CASSQGQPTMGRTF	TGTGCCAGCAGCCAAGGACAGCCTACTATGGGGAGGACCTTC
TRBJ2-1	-	TRBD2	TRBV6-1	CASSELTRGLAGVNEQFF	TGTGCCAGCAGTGAACTGACCCGAGGACTAGCGGGAGTTAATGAGCAGTTCTTC
TRBJ2-5	once	-	TRBV28	CASSFSAGQQGTQYF	TGTGCCAGCAGTTTCTCGGCGGGACAGCAGGGTACCCAGTACTTC
TRBJ1-5	once	-	TRBV5-4	CASSLDPGNQPQHF	TGTGCCAGCAGCTTGGATCCTGGCAATCAGCCCCAGCATTTT
TRBJ2-7	-	TRBD2	TRBV7-2	CASSLESTSGGVKSYEQYF	TGTGCCAGCAGCTTAGAGTCGACTAGCGGGGGGGTCAAGTCCTACGAGCAGTACTTC
TRBJ1-5	-	TRBD1	TRBV18	CASSPDRVGQPQHF	TGTGCCAGCTCACCGGACAGGGTGGGTCAGCCCCAGCATTTT
TRBJ1-4	-	-	TRBV5-1	CASSLARGFSNEKLFF	TGCGCCAGCAGCTTGGCCAGGGGCTTCTCTAATGAAAAACTGTTTTTT
TRBJ2-7	-	TRBD2	TRBV30	CAWGQGLAGVSSYEQYF	TGTGCCTGGGGTCAAGGCCTAGCGGGAGTCTCATCCTACGAGCAGTACTTC
TRBJ1-1	-	TRBD1	TRBV29-1	CSGGTGTGVTFF	TGCAGCGGGGGAACCGGGACAGGGGTTACTTTCTTT
TRBJ2-7	once	-	TRBV15	CATSRDQRGYEQYF	TGTGCCACCAGCAGAGATCAACGGGGCTACGAGCAGTACTTC
TRBJ2-1	-	TRBD1	TRBV5-4	CASSRRTGGQYNEQFF	TGTGCCAGCAGCCGCAGGACAGGGGGGCAGTACAATGAGCAGTTCTTC
TRBJ2-5	-	TRBD1	TRBV5-1	CASSRDRSQETQYF	TGCGCCAGCAGCCGGGACAGGAGCCAAGAGACCCAGTACTTC
TRBJ2-1	-	-	TRBV18	CASSPPPGTYNEQFF	TGTGCCAGCTCACCACCTCCAGGCACCTACAATGAGCAGTTCTTC
TRBJ2-2	-	TRBD1	TRBV19	CASRDRGNTGELFF	TGTGCCAGTAGAGACAGGGGGAACACCGGGGAGCTGTTTTTT
TRBJ2-7	-	-	TRBV28	CASSLGTRVAAEQYF	TGTGCCAGCAGTTTAGGGACAAGGGTTGCCGCGGAGCAGTACTTC
TRBJ2-7	-	-	TRBV18	CASSLRDEQYF	TGTGCCAGCTCTCTGAGGGACGAGCAGTACTTC
TRBJ2-2	-	-	TRBV5-1	CASSLAPGELFF	TGCGCCAGCAGCCTAGCTCCGGGGGAGCTGTTTTTT
TRBJ2-5	-	-	TRBV10-3	CAISEQDRQYF	TGTGCCATCAGTGAACAAGATCGGCAGTACTTC
TRBJ2-7	few	TRBD2	TRBV27	CASARLANRYEQYF	TGTGCCAGCGCGAGACTAGCCAATCGATACGAGCAGTACTTC
TRBJ1-6	few	-	TRBV18	CASSPDAERPLHF	TGTGCCAGCTCCCCCGACGCCGAGCGGCCCCTCCACTTT
TRBJ2-2	-	TRBD2	TRBV28	CASSLVSGGTNTGELFF	TGTGCCAGCAGTTTGGTTAGCGGGGGAACAAACACCGGGGAGCTGTTTTTT
TRBJ1-2	-	-	TRBV29-1	CSVLSGEDGYAF	TGCAGCGTTCTCTCAGGGGAGGATGGCTACGCCTTC
TRBJ2-1	-	-	TRBV18	CASSPGHEQFF	TGTGCCAGCTCACCAGGGCATGAGCAGTTCTTC
TRBJ1-2	-	-	TRBV7-9	CASSSRATNYGYTF	TGTGCCAGCAGCTCCAGGGCCACTAACTATGGCTACACCTTC
TRBJ2-2	-	TRBD2	TRBV30	CAWTRTSGRPGELFF	TGTGCCTGGACCCGGACTAGCGGGAGGCCCGGGGAGCTGTTTTTT
TRBJ1-2	-	-	TRBV2	CASSDRAGGYGYTF	TGTGCCAGCAGTGACAGGGCGGGAGGCTATGGCTACACCTTC
TRBJ2-3	-	-	TRBV27	CASSLGGAGVDTQYF	TGTGCCAGCAGTTTGGGGGGCGCTGGGGTAGATACGCAGTATTTT
TRBJ1-1	-	-	TRBV7-8	CASSLGRMNTEAFF	TGTGCCAGCAGCTTAGGCAGAATGAACACTGAAGCTTTCTTT